The text below deals with one T cell receptor beta chain. After removal of 5 bases from V and 7 bases from J, the junction contained 2 bases not matched to a gene. In germline, CDR1 is GTSNPN, CDR2 SVGIG (reference sequence). The CDR3 consists of 13 residues. Sequencing of TCR beta was performed on blood CD8+ T cells and on blood CD4+ T cells. These data originate in a study of CD8 T cells in Susac syndrome. Random hexamers were used to reverse transcribe the RNA input (about 0.5 to 1 ug). In TCRdb, the immunoSEQ multiplex PCR reads were re-called with MiXCR into one record per CDR3 protein. The sample gives tens of thousands of distinct CDR3 sequences, over 75% of which show up once; about 0.47% is in the top ten.

The source of this sequence is a human donor with multiple sclerosis. The rearrangement uses TRBV30 and TRBJ1-6, with TRBD1 matching 10 bases. Input material: CD8+ T cells from PBMCs. The CDR3 loop is CAWAGQGNSPLHF. In nucleotides, the CDR3 is TGTGCCTGGGCGGGACAGGGGAATTCACCCCTCCACTTT.